This T cell receptor beta chain comes out of a study of OX40 agonist ivuxolimab in advanced cancers. The CDR3 has 16 amino acids. Trimming cost V 2 bases and J 3 bases; bases outside gene matches: 5. Germline CDR1 and CDR2: SEHNR and FQNEAQ (reference sequence). The protocol was immunoSEQ multiplex PCR, while the TCRdb copy is restricted to in-frame clones and leaves out a portion. The sample includes fewer than 35,000 clones, 70% to 90% of them seen just once. Sequenced material: CD4+ or CD8+ T cells sorted from blood, taken in a trial of the OX40 agonist ivuxolimab. This rearrangement joins TRBV7-9 to TRBJ2-2, with TRBD2 matching over 8 bases. The origin of this receptor is an adult with an advanced solid tumor such as melanoma, head and neck, liver or kidney cancer. The CDR3 region is CASSLWRGAYTGELFF. The CDR3, as DNA: TGTGCCAGCAGCTTATGGCGGGGGGCTTACACCGGGGAGCTGTTTTTT. The full variable domain, in which reference TRBV7-9 and TRBJ2-2 provide the parts outside the CDR3, is DTGVSQNPRHKITKRGQNVTFRCDPISEHNRLYWYRQTLGQGPEFLTYFQNEAQLEKSRLLSDRFSAERPKGSFSTLEIQRTEQGDSAMYLCASSLWRGAYTGELFFGEGSRLTVL.